One sample yielded the 21 T cell receptor beta chains listed below, sequenced in a study of vaccination and CD4 T cells after COVID-19. Cultured CD4+ T cell DNA was sequenced using the Oncomine TCR Beta short-read assay. From the PCR reads, TCRdb called clonotypes with MiXCR, one entry per CDR3 protein. The sample carries fewer than 20,000 distinct CDR3 sequences, around 55% recorded once. Regarding treatment: approximately nine-day PBMC culture with coronavirus spike peptide pools or control peptides (ViraFEST assay). Their antigens are not known. This specimen consisted of cultured CD4+ T cells from blood, obtained after SARS-CoV-2 vaccination. The receptors originated from a human donor with COVID-19.

The rearrangement joins TRBV27 to TRBJ2-5, with 7 bases matching TRBD1. V lost 3 bases and J lost 1; bases outside the gene matches: 5. CDR1 and CDR2 from the germline V gene are MNHEY and SMNVEV (reference sequence). CDR3 length: 15 amino acids. CDR3 DNA: TGTGCCAGCAGTTTGCTCCGGGACAGCCAAGAGACCCAGTACTTC. This encodes CASSLLRDSQETQYF.

J is TRBJ1-6 and V is TRBV20-1, with 10 positions matching TRBD1. After removal of 6 bases from V and 7 bases from J, the junction contained 6 bases not matched to a gene. This CDR3 is 14 amino acids long. Germline V gene data show CDR1 as DFQATT and CDR2 as SNEGSKA (reference sequence). The CDR3 spells CSAEGQGINSPLHF. The CDR3 region has the DNA TGCAGTGCGGAGGGACAGGGGATCAATTCACCCCTCCACTTT.

The rearrangement links TRBV2 to TRBJ1-1; 7 nucleotides align to TRBD1. The CDR3 has 15 residues. V lost 8 bases to trimming and J lost 6 bases; unmatched junction nucleotides: 15. Germline V gene lookup returns CDR1 SNHLY and CDR2 FYNNEI. The CDR3 reads CASQDRRVGDPEAFF. The CDR3 DNA is TGTGCCAGCCAGGACAGGAGGGTCGGGGACCCTGAAGCTTTCTTT.

As DNA, the CDR3 is TGCAGTGCTAGAGATCCAGCGGGGGGGCCCGAAACCGGGGAGCTGTTTTTT. Protein sequence: CSARDPAGGPETGELFF. V is TRBV20-1 and J is TRBJ2-2; 10 bases are shared with TRBD2. Germline assignment: CDR1 DFQATT and CDR2 SNEGSKA (reference sequence). The trim removed 0 bases at V and 5 bases at J, leaving 9 bases unmatched. The CDR3 is made up of 17 amino acids.

The genes are TRBV6-2 or TRBV6-3 and TRBJ2-3, with 13 bases aligning to TRBD2. The germline CDR1 and CDR2 sequences are MNHEY and SVGEGT. The CDR3 consists of 20 residues. With 6 bases clipped from V and 0 bases from J, the junction kept 15 bases outside the gene matches. CDR3 DNA: TGTGCCAGCAGGGCGGGACTAGCGGGGAGAATCCTCTTGAGCACAGATACGCAGTATTTT. Protein sequence: CASRAGLAGRILLSTDTQYF.

This clonotype turned up a few times. The chain is built from TRBV7-2 and TRBJ1-2, with D perhaps TRBD1 (6 bases). Trimming took 5 bases from V and 4 from J, leaving 11 bases between them. Germline CDR1 is SGHTA and CDR2 is FQGNSA. The CDR3 consists of 13 residues. This chain's CDR3 is CASSKQGTYGYTF. The DNA of the CDR3 is TGTGCCAGCAGCAAACAGGGTACCTATGGCTACACCTTC.

The table lists this clonotype with a few counts. The chain couples TRBV29-1 to TRBJ1-1; TRBD1 aligns across 7 bases. Trimming cost V 5 bases and J 0 bases; bases outside gene matches: 3. Germline V gives CDR1 SQVTM, CDR2 ANQGSEA. The CDR3 spans 13 residues. CDR3 in amino acids: CSVTGDMNTEAFF. The CDR3 nucleotides are TGCAGCGTTACAGGGGACATGAACACTGAAGCTTTCTTT.

This chain joins TRBV19 and TRBJ2-3; D not certain. Germline-derived CDR1 and CDR2 are LNHDA and SQIVND (reference sequence). V was cut by 1 base and J by 0 bases, with 2 bases left in between. CDR3 length: 13 residues. The CDR3 nucleotides read TGTGCCAGTAGTATAGGGAGCACAGATACGCAGTATTTT. It encodes CASSIGSTDTQYF.

The sample holds a few counts of this clonotype. The rearrangement uses TRBV12-3 or TRBV12-4 and TRBJ1-2; D might be TRBD1 (6 bases). The CDR3 runs to 13 residues. V was shortened by 5 bases and J by 7 bases, with 14 bases between the two germline ends. The CDR3 here is CASSDPGAAGYTF. The DNA of the CDR3 is TGTGCCAGCAGTGACCCGGGGGCCGCTGGCTACACCTTC.

The rearrangement uses TRBV20-1 and TRBJ2-2; D possibly corresponds to TRBD2 (5 bases). CDR1 and CDR2 (germline): DFQATT, SNEGSKA (reference sequence). Trimming shortened V by 5 bases and J by 6 bases, and 13 bases separated the two germline ends. The CDR3 runs to 13 residues. This chain's CDR3 is CSADFEGSGELFF. The CDR3 coding sequence is TGCAGTGCTGATTTCGAGGGCTCCGGGGAGCTGTTTTTT.

This clonotype has just a few counts. The chain is built from TRBV27 and TRBJ2-3; a possible D gene is TRBD2 (5 bases). The CDR3 contains 12 residues. Germline V CDR1 and CDR2: MNHEY, SMNVEV (reference sequence). The V and J ends lost 3 bases and 6 bases respectively, with 7 bases between them. CDR3 protein: CASSFAGDTQYF. The DNA for the CDR3 is TGTGCCAGCAGTTTTGCGGGTGATACGCAGTATTTT.

The chain employs TRBV5-1 and TRBJ2-1, with D unclear. V gave up 2 bases and J gave up 9 bases, with 12 bases separating them. The germline CDR1 and CDR2 sequences are SGHRS and YFSETQ. The CDR3 is 13 residues long. The CDR3 DNA is TGCGCCAGCAGCTTAGCAACCGCCGGTGAGCAGTTCTTC. The encoded protein is CASSLATAGEQFF.

The rearrangement joins TRBV27 to TRBJ1-3; no definite D call. The CDR3 is 13 amino acids. Germline CDR1 reads MNHEY; CDR2 reads SMNVEV (reference sequence). V was pared by 2 bases and J by 4 bases, with 6 bases between. The CDR3 loop is CASSLNLGNTIYF. CDR3 nucleotides: TGTGCCAGCAGTTTAAACCTAGGAAACACCATATATTTT.

The chain joins TRBV19 to TRBJ2-2, with TRBD2 matching 14 bases. Germline-derived CDR1 and CDR2 are LNHDA and SQIVND (reference sequence). The CDR3 has 16 amino acids. The ends lost 4 bases at V and 7 bases at J; junction bases unmatched: 5. The CDR3 nucleotides are TGTGCCAGTAGTACTGGGACTAGCGGGGGAATCGGGGAGCTGTTTTTT. Translated, it gives CASSTGTSGGIGELFF. The whole variable domain, filled in from reference TRBV19 and TRBJ2-2, reads DGGITQSPKYLFRKEGQNVTLSCEQNLNHDAMYWYRQDPGQGLRLIYYSQIVNDFQKGDIAEGYSVSREKKESFPLTVTSAQKNPTAFYLCASSTGTSGGIGELFFGEGSRLTVL.

The J gene is TRBJ2-1, the V gene TRBV6-5; 8 bases are shared with TRBD1. Germline V gene data show CDR1 as MNHEY and CDR2 as SVGAGI. V gave up 0 bases and J gave up 0 bases; unmatched junction bases: 7. This CDR3 region has 18 residues. This CDR3 is CASSYSTGAQSSYNEQFF. The CDR3 coding sequence is TGTGCCAGCAGTTACTCGACAGGGGCGCAGAGCTCCTACAATGAGCAGTTCTTC.

This chain uses TRBV6-5 with TRBJ2-3, with 7 bases fitting TRBD2. Looked up from germline, CDR1 is MNHEY and CDR2 is SVGAGI. The length of the CDR3 is 14 residues. V dropped 3 bases and J dropped 4; count of bases not matched to a gene: 4. CDR3 in DNA: TGTGCCAGCAGTTATCGCGGGGGTCCAGATACGCAGTATTTT. It is translated as CASSYRGGPDTQYF.

In this sample, this clonotype turned up a few times. The chain joins TRBV11-3 to TRBJ2-3; 10 positions agree with TRBD1. CDR1 is SGHNT and CDR2 is YENEEA in the germline V gene. The J segment lost 5 bases and the V segment lost 5 bases, leaving 7 bases of the junction unmatched. The length of the CDR3 is 15 residues. CDR3: CASSLRTGGRDTQYF. CDR3 DNA: TGTGCCAGCAGCCTACGGACAGGGGGAAGAGATACGCAGTATTTT.

This rearrangement joins TRBV7-9 to TRBJ1-1; D not resolved. Germline CDR1 and CDR2: SEHNR and FQNEAQ (reference sequence). This CDR3 spans 14 amino acids. V lost 0 bases and J 1 base, leaving 6 bases between the germline ends. This CDR3 reads CASSLAGQNTEAFF. The CDR3 bases are TGTGCCAGCAGCTTAGCCGGTCAGAACACTGAAGCTTTCTTT.

The chain has TRBV28 and TRBJ1-4; 7 bases match TRBD1. The germline CDR1 and CDR2 sequences are MDHEN and SYDVKM. Unmatched junction bases numbered 11, after V lost 6 bases and J lost 1 base. The CDR3 length is 17 residues. The CDR3, as DNA: TGTGCCAGCAGCGTACCGGGACAGTTAGGAACTAATGAAAAACTGTTTTTT. Amino acids: CASSVPGQLGTNEKLFF.

This chain uses TRBV2 with TRBJ2-3; 7 nucleotides agree with TRBD2. CDR3 length equals 15 residues. The germline V gene has CDR1 SNHLY and CDR2 FYNNEI. The V segment lost 6 bases and the J segment 6 bases; nucleotides outside the gene matches: 12. The CDR3 sequence: CASSSRAGRPDTQYF. Written as DNA, the CDR3 is TGTGCCAGCAGCTCTAGAGCGGGGCGTCCGGATACGCAGTATTTT.

The V gene is TRBV29-1, the J gene TRBJ2-2; D might be TRBD1 (5 bases). CDR1 and CDR2 from the germline V gene are SQVTM and ANQGSEA. This CDR3 spans 11 amino acids. The germline V and J ends were trimmed by 7 bases and 6 bases, with 9 bases remaining between them. The CDR3 region has the DNA TGCAGCGCGCAGGGCTCCGGGGAGCTGTTTTTT. Its protein is CSAQGSGELFF.